This section outlines one TCR beta chain sequence together with its context. The data were taken from a study of blood T cell repertoires in COVID-19. Original processing methods: Nucleated cell number was recorded as an estimate derived from reference gene primer amplification. Repertoires were generated with immunoSEQ multiplex PCR, while TCRdb's copy carries only in-frame clones and drops some. The V and J calls and clone size are taken from that table; D and trimming were inferred from the DNA. The sample has more than 100,000 clones; approximately 80% are singletons. In germline, CDR1 is LGHDT, CDR2 YNNKEL (reference sequence). V lost 7 bases and J 4 bases, leaving 15 bases between the germline ends. CDR3 size: 14 residues.

The V call is TRBV3-1 (or the pseudogene TRBV3-2), the J call TRBJ2-3; D is possibly TRBD2 (7 bases). This receptor was taken from a woman between 45 and 60 years old with acute or convalescent COVID-19. Sequencing was done on a sample of peripheral blood. The CDR3 DNA is TGTGCCAGCACCCGAGGGGGGGCCTCAGATACGCAGTATTTT. Residues: CASTRGGASDTQYF.